The sequence of this T cell receptor (beta chain) was determined in a study of early T cells in non-severe SARS-CoV-2 infection. The study, taken as a whole, reports: Clonotype matching in VDJdb favored anti-spike CD8 responses and did not capture private and CD4 specificities.

Each CDR3 protein is one row after TCRdb ran MiXCR on the 5' RACE reads. The sample holds some 57,000 distinct CDR3 sequences, over 5% seen once. This clonotype was observed many times. Its antigen is as yet unknown. The material sequenced was whole blood. This clonotype was obtained from an adult who was a healthcare worker with PCR-confirmed SARS-CoV-2 infection or an uninfected control (not recorded which).

The CDR3 spells CASSLDNVAVGAGELFF. DNA of the CDR3: TGTGCCAGCAGCTTAGATAACGTAGCGGTGGGGGCCGGGGAGCTGTTTTTT. This chain links TRBV11-2 with TRBJ2-2; D possibly corresponds to TRBD2 (6 bases). Trimming removed 0 bases from V and 6 bases from J, with 17 bases in between. This CDR3 has 17 residues. Germline values: CDR1 SGHAT, CDR2 FQNNGV.